This entry concerns a single T cell receptor (beta chain). The V segment lost 2 bases and the J segment 4 bases; nucleotides outside the gene matches: 5. The CDR3 totals 14 residues. Germline values: CDR1 MNHNY, CDR2 SVGAGI (reference sequence). This sample is drawn from a study of shared T cell receptors in the human thymus. Only in-frame clones appear in the TCRdb table, and some are missing; sequencing was by immunoSEQ multiplex PCR. The data show about 660,000 clones, approximately 87% seen once. These data are also associated with another study on human thymus T cells. Turning to that study: Corrective surgery for congenital heart defects was being performed on the healthy Finnish infants who were the donors. Resections removed during corrective heart surgery provided the thymus tissue used. Thymic and blood repertoires seemed to favor certain V and J genes. Related research described thymic repertoires that were highly overlapping among unrelated individuals.

The gene calls are TRBV6-6 and TRBJ2-7; 7 positions match TRBD1. Material: thymocytes. The clonotype comes from a boy under two years old with a congenital heart defect. This chain's CDR3 is CASSYGRGLYEQYF. In nucleotides, the CDR3 is TGTGCCAGCAGTTACGGCAGGGGGTTGTACGAGCAGTACTTC.